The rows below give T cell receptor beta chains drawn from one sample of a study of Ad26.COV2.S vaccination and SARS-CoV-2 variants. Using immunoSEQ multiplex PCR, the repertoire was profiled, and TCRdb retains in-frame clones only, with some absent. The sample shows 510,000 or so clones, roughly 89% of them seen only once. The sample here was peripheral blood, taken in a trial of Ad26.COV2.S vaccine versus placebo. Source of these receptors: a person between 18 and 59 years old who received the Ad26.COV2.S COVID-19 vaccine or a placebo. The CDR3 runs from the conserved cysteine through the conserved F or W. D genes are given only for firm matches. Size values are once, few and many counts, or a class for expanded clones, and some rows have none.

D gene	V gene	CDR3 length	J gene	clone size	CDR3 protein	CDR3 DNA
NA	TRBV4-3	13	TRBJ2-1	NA	CASSQSGADEQFF	TGCGCCAGCAGCCAATCTGGGGCCGATGAGCAGTTCTTC
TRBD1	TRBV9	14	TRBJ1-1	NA	CASRRGTGITEAFF	TGTGCCAGCCGGCGGGGGACAGGGATCACTGAAGCTTTCTTT
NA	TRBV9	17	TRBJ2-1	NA	CASSVALAGTSDNEQFF	TGTGCCAGCAGCGTAGCTTTGGCCGGGACTTCTGACAATGAGCAGTTCTTC
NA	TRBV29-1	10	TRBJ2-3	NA	CSVGRDTQYF	TGCAGCGTTGGACGAGATACGCAGTATTTT
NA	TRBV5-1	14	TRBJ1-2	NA	CASSLSQGDYGYTF	TGCGCCAGCAGCTTGTCTCAGGGAGACTATGGCTACACCTTC
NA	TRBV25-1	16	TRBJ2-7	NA	CASSKLQGGGQGEQYF	TGTGCCAGCAGTAAACTGCAAGGGGGAGGTCAAGGCGAGCAGTACTTC
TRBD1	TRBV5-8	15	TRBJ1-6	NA	CASSSAGTGASPLHF	TGTGCCAGCAGCTCGGCCGGGACAGGGGCTTCACCCCTCCACTTT
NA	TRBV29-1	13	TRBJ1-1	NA	CSVEEVGNTEAFF	TGCAGCGTTGAAGAGGTAGGGAACACTGAAGCTTTCTTT
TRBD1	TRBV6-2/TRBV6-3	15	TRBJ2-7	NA	CASSYTLGTAPWQYF	TGTGCCAGCAGTTACACCCTCGGGACAGCCCCCTGGCAGTACTTC
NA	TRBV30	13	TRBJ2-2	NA	CAWSASGTGELFF	TGTGCCTGGAGTGCATCAGGTACCGGGGAGCTGTTTTTT
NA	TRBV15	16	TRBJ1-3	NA	CATSRDSTGPGNTIYF	TGTGCCACCAGCAGAGATTCAACGGGGCCCGGAAACACCATATATTTT
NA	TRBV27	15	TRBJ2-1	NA	CASSQSGTPYNEQFF	TGTGCCAGCAGTCAATCCGGGACGCCCTACAATGAGCAGTTCTTC
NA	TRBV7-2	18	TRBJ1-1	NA	CASSLGGLGRGANTEAFF	TGTGCCAGCAGCTTAGGGGGGCTTGGTAGGGGCGCGAACACTGAAGCTTTCTTT
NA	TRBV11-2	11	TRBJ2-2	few	CASRRTGELFF	TGTGCCAGCAGAAGAACCGGGGAGCTGTTTTTT
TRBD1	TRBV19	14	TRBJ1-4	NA	CASTTGVLFRKLFF	TGTGCCAGTACCACAGGGGTATTATTCCGAAAACTGTTTTTT
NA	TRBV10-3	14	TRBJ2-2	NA	CAISANRETGELFF	TGTGCCATCAGTGCGAACAGGGAAACCGGGGAGCTGTTTTTT
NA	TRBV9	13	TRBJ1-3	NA	CASGSDRGNTIYF	TGTGCCAGCGGATCGGACAGAGGAAACACCATATATTTT
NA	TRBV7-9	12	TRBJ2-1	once	CASSLRRDEQFF	TGTGCCAGCAGCTTGAGGCGTGATGAGCAGTTCTTC
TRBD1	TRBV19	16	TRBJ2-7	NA	CASRERLGQGLYEQYF	TGTGCCAGTAGGGAGAGGTTGGGACAGGGACTTTACGAGCAGTACTTC
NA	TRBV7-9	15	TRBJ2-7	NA	CASSGQPGRSYEQYF	TGTGCCAGCAGCGGCCAACCGGGGAGGAGCTACGAGCAGTACTTC
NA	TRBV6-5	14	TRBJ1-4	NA	CASSFQRGVEKLFF	TGTGCCAGCAGTTTTCAAAGGGGCGTCGAAAAACTGTTTTTT
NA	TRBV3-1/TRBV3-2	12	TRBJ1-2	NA	CASSQQPYGYTF	TGTGCCAGCAGCCAACAACCCTATGGCTACACCTTC
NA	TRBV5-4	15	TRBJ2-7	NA	CASSLAGGPAYEQYF	TGTGCCAGCAGCTTGGCCGGGGGGCCGGCATACGAGCAGTACTTC
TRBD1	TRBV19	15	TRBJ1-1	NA	CASTSETGMNTEAFF	TGTGCCAGTACCTCGGAGACAGGGATGAACACTGAAGCTTTCTTT
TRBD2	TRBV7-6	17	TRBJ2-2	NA	CASSLGGLVVRAGELFF	TGTGCCAGCAGCTTAGGGGGACTAGTAGTGCGGGCCGGGGAGCTGTTTTTT
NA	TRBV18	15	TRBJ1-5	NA	CASSPFEISNQPQHF	TGTGCCAGCTCACCATTTGAGATTAGCAATCAGCCCCAGCATTTT
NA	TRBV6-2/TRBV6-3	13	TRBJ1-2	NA	CASSLQGYDGYTF	TGTGCCAGCAGCCTCCAGGGATACGATGGCTACACCTTC
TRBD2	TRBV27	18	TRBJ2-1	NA	CASSSLRTSGSFTHEQFF	TGTGCCAGCAGTTCCTTACGGACTAGCGGGAGTTTTACCCATGAGCAGTTCTTC
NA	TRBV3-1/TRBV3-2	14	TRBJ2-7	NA	CASSQEAQSYEQYF	TGTGCCAGCAGCCAAGAAGCACAGTCCTACGAGCAGTACTTC
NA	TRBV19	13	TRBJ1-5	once	CASSLRTHQPQHF	TGTGCCAGTAGTCTCCGGACTCATCAGCCCCAGCATTTT
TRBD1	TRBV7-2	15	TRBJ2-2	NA	CASRRDRVDGGELFF	TGTGCCAGCAGACGCGACAGGGTCGATGGCGGGGAGCTGTTTTTT
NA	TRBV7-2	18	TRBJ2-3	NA	CASSLALMGGTSTDTQYF	TGTGCCAGCAGCTTAGCGCTAATGGGCGGAACTAGCACAGATACGCAGTATTTT
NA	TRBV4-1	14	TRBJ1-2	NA	CASSQVDLEAGYTF	TGCGCCAGCAGCCAAGTTGACCTCGAGGCGGGCTACACCTTC
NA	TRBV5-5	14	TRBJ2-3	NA	CASQEVASTDTQYF	TGTGCCAGCCAGGAGGTAGCTAGCACAGATACGCAGTATTTT
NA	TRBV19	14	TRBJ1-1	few	CASRRQVGMSEAFF	TGTGCCAGTAGACGACAGGTGGGCATGTCTGAAGCTTTCTTT
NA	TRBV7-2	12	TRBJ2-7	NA	CASSPIIGEQYF	TGTGCCAGCAGCCCAATCATCGGCGAGCAGTACTTC
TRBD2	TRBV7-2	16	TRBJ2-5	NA	CASSLGTSGGQETQYF	TGTGCCAGCAGCTTAGGGACTAGCGGGGGGCAAGAGACCCAGTACTTC
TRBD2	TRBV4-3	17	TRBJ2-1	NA	CASSQDPPSGFYNEQFF	TGCGCCAGCAGCCAAGATCCGCCTAGCGGGTTTTACAATGAGCAGTTCTTC
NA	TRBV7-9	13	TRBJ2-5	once	CASLASLEETQYF	TGTGCCAGCTTGGCGAGCCTGGAAGAGACCCAGTACTTC
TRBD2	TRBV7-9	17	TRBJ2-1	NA	CASSPGTSGNSYNEQFF	TGTGCCAGCAGCCCCGGGACTAGCGGGAATTCGTACAATGAGCAGTTCTTC